Listed below are T cell receptor beta chains from one sample, sequenced in a study of vaccination and CD4 T cells after COVID-19. MiXCR, applied by TCRdb to the PCR reads, yields one record per CDR3 protein. The table records more than 10,000 distinct CDR3 sequences, around 32% of them present only once. No cognate antigen is known for these TCRs. The sequencing input was CD4+ T cells from blood, cultured in vitro. The origin of the receptors is a human donor in good health. CDR3s include the opening cysteine and the closing phenylalanine or tryptophan. Each record gives: CDR3 DNA, CDR3 protein, J gene, clone size, D gene, V gene. The D gene is left open where the match is weak. Size is stated for part of the rows, as once, few or many counts, or as a class when the clone is expanded.

cdr3_nt: TGTGCCAGCAGCCCCACCGGGCTACAAGAGACCCAGTACTTC
cdr3_aa: CASSPTGLQETQYF
j_call: TRBJ2-5
clone_size: .
d_call: .
v_call: TRBV7-3

cdr3_nt: TGTGCCAGCATGAGGACTAGCGGACAATACGAGCAGTACTTC
cdr3_aa: CASMRTSGQYEQYF
j_call: TRBJ2-7
clone_size: .
d_call: TRBD2
v_call: TRBV7-9

cdr3_nt: TGTGCCTGGAGTGCCCTTGCTCATGGCTACACCTTC
cdr3_aa: CAWSALAHGYTF
j_call: TRBJ1-2
clone_size: .
d_call: .
v_call: TRBV30

cdr3_nt: TGTGCCAGCTCGCCCGGTAAAGGGGCGTACCAGCCCCAGCATTTT
cdr3_aa: CASSPGKGAYQPQHF
j_call: TRBJ1-5
clone_size: .
d_call: .
v_call: TRBV28

cdr3_nt: TGTGCCAGCAGTGATAACCTGGTATTTGGCAATGAGCAGTTCTTC
cdr3_aa: CASSDNLVFGNEQFF
j_call: TRBJ2-1
clone_size: .
d_call: .
v_call: TRBV2

cdr3_nt: TGCGCCAGCAGCTTGGGCAGGGGACAGCCCCAGCATTTT
cdr3_aa: CASSLGRGQPQHF
j_call: TRBJ1-5
clone_size: few
d_call: .
v_call: TRBV5-1

cdr3_nt: TGTGCCAGTAGTATGGGACTCCTCCCCCCAGATACGCAGTATTTT
cdr3_aa: CASSMGLLPPDTQYF
j_call: TRBJ2-3
clone_size: few
d_call: .
v_call: TRBV19

cdr3_nt: TGTGCCAGCAGCCGGACAGGGCAGGGAAACGAGCAGTACTTC
cdr3_aa: CASSRTGQGNEQYF
j_call: TRBJ2-7
clone_size: few
d_call: TRBD1
v_call: TRBV7-2

cdr3_nt: TGTGCCAGCAGCTCCCTTACAGGGGGAAATAATTCACCCCTCCACTTT
cdr3_aa: CASSSLTGGNNSPLHF
j_call: TRBJ1-6
clone_size: .
d_call: TRBD1
v_call: TRBV28

cdr3_nt: TGTGCCAGCAGCTTAATGGGAGGTGGGGCCAACGTCCTGACTTTC
cdr3_aa: CASSLMGGGANVLTF
j_call: TRBJ2-6
clone_size: .
d_call: .
v_call: TRBV7-3

cdr3_nt: TGTGCCAGCAGTTATCAAGGACAGACGGATAGGGCTGAAGCTTTCTTT
cdr3_aa: CASSYQGQTDRAEAFF
j_call: TRBJ1-1
clone_size: .
d_call: .
v_call: TRBV6-2/TRBV6-3

cdr3_nt: TGTGCCAGCATACCGCCCGGGGTTGGGACCCAGTACTTC
cdr3_aa: CASIPPGVGTQYF
j_call: TRBJ2-5
clone_size: large
d_call: .
v_call: TRBV12-3/TRBV12-4

cdr3_nt: TGTGCCAGCAGACCTAGCGGACGCTACGAGCAGTACTTC
cdr3_aa: CASRPSGRYEQYF
j_call: TRBJ2-7
clone_size: few
d_call: TRBD2
v_call: TRBV6-2/TRBV6-3

cdr3_nt: TGTGCCAGCAGTGCGGACTACAGCTCCTACGAGCAGTACTTC
cdr3_aa: CASSADYSSYEQYF
j_call: TRBJ2-7
clone_size: few
d_call: .
v_call: TRBV2

cdr3_nt: TGTGCCAGCAGCTTAGACGGGATTTATAGCAATCAGCCCCAGCATTTT
cdr3_aa: CASSLDGIYSNQPQHF
j_call: TRBJ1-5
clone_size: few
d_call: .
v_call: TRBV7-2

cdr3_nt: TGTGCCAGCAGCCTGGGACAGGGGGAATCCTACGAGCAGTACTTC
cdr3_aa: CASSLGQGESYEQYF
j_call: TRBJ2-7
clone_size: .
d_call: TRBD1
v_call: TRBV11-2

cdr3_nt: TGTGCCAGCAGTGACGGGACTAGCAATGAGCAGTTCTTC
cdr3_aa: CASSDGTSNEQFF
j_call: TRBJ2-1
clone_size: .
d_call: TRBD2
v_call: TRBV6-4

cdr3_nt: TGCGCCAGCAGCTTTCGACAGGTTCGAACGGATGAGCAGTACTTC
cdr3_aa: CASSFRQVRTDEQYF
j_call: TRBJ2-7
clone_size: few
d_call: .
v_call: TRBV5-1

cdr3_nt: TGCAGTGCTAGAGATGTGGACAGGGGAAGCTATGGCTACACCTTC
cdr3_aa: CSARDVDRGSYGYTF
j_call: TRBJ1-2
clone_size: medium-sized
d_call: TRBD1
v_call: TRBV20-1

cdr3_nt: TGTGCCAGCAGTTACCCCGGACAGTCTCAGCCCCAGCATTTT
cdr3_aa: CASSYPGQSQPQHF
j_call: TRBJ1-5
clone_size: .
d_call: .
v_call: TRBV6-2/TRBV6-3

cdr3_nt: TGCAGTGCTAGTTTAGCGGGAGTGAGAGAGACCCAGTACTTC
cdr3_aa: CSASLAGVRETQYF
j_call: TRBJ2-5
clone_size: .
d_call: TRBD2
v_call: TRBV20-1

cdr3_nt: TGTGCCAGCTCTACCACGGCTAGCTCATCGAACACCGGGGAGCTGTTTTTT
cdr3_aa: CASSTTASSSNTGELFF
j_call: TRBJ2-2
clone_size: .
d_call: .
v_call: TRBV18

cdr3_nt: TGTGCCAGCAGTGCGGCCAGGGACACTGAAGCTTTCTTT
cdr3_aa: CASSAARDTEAFF
j_call: TRBJ1-1
clone_size: .
d_call: .
v_call: TRBV6-4